This T cell receptor beta chain appears in the sequencing data of a study of cytomegalovirus exposure and HLA in healthy donors. Study-level background: In terms of ancestry, the Caucasian-associated cluster contained around 79% of the 300 to 400 genotyped donors. Findings and caveats of the study: In all likelihood, a cluster of highly shared sequence variants was a sequencing artifact.

Turning to this clone: Its antigen is undetermined.

V lost 4 bases and J 2 bases, leaving 15 bases between the germline ends. CDR3 length equals 15 residues. Per the germline V gene, CDR1 is MGHRA and CDR2 is YSYEKL. Amplification used 60 Vbeta primers and 13 Jbeta primers. Data came from immunoSEQ multiplex PCR; TCRdb stores just in-frame clones and leaves some out. Of some 120,000 clones listed, 75% were seen once; the top ten hold over 1.5%. J is TRBJ2-7 and V is TRBV4-1, with D unclear. This clonotype originated in a woman aged 18-29 years in good health and CMV-seronegative. Sequences were obtained from PBMCs. Written as DNA, the CDR3 is TGCGCCAGCAGCCTCTCGGTGGCAGGCGCCTACGAGCAGTACTTC. Amino acid sequence: CASSLSVAGAYEQYF.